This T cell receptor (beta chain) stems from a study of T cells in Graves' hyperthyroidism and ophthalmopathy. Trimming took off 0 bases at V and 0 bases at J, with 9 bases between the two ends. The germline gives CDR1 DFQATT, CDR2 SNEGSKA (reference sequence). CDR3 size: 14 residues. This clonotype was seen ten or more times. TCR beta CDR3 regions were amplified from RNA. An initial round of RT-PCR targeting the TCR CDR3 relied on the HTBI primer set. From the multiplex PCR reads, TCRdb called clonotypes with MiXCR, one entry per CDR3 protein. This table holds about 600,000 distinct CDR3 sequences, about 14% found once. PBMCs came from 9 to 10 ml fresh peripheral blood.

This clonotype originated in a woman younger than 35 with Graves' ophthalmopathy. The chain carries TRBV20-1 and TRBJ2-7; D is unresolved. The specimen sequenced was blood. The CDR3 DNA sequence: TGCAGTGCTAGAGATTATGGCGACTCCTACGAGCAGTACTTC. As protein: CSARDYGDSYEQYF.